Sequencing of this T cell receptor (beta chain) was carried out in a study of identical twins. Between the trimmed V and J ends, which lost 2 bases and 0 bases, there was a span of 9 bases. This CDR3 spans 15 amino acids. Germline assignment: CDR1 SGHVS and CDR2 FQNEAQ. Notes on the study in general: Beta out-of-frame sequences displayed a weaker excess of sharing between twins. Invariant T cells like MAIT and iNKT could partly confound the zero-insertion analyses. Findings came from cross-sectional statistics, without long-term follow-up of donors.

This clonotype occurred a few times. Its antigen is not known. A universal primer site arose from template switching, and cDNA bore unique molecular identifiers. Each CDR3 protein is one row after TCRdb ran MiXCR on the 5' RACE reads. The sample consists of under 250,000 distinct CDR3 sequences, approximately 7.9% of them appearing once. Separately, the same data were catalogued under a study of yellow fever vaccine responses in identical twins.

Sequences were obtained from CD8+ T cells sorted from blood. The clonotype originates from a woman under 30 in good health. This chain uses TRBV7-8 with TRBJ2-3; no reliable D call. The CDR3 here is CASSLYYGSTDTQYF. CDR3 DNA sequence: TGTGCCAGCAGCTTATATTATGGAAGCACAGATACGCAGTATTTT.